Below, 26 T cell receptor beta chains from the same sample are listed, as sequenced in a study of CD8 T cells in ankylosing spondylitis. Findings and limits, study-wide: Apparently characteristic of ankylosing spondylitis blood was a TCR beta motif (about 8 highly homologous variants).

TCRdb fed the 5' RACE reads into MiXCR, producing one record per CDR3 protein. The table has 700,000 to 850,000 distinct CDR3 sequences, approximately 12% seen once; the top ten hold under 0.6%. No antigen has been assigned to these receptors. Specimen: blood, either unsorted or a sorted T cell fraction (not recorded which). The receptors originated from a male donor with ankylosing spondylitis.

The rearrangement uses TRBV12-3 or TRBV12-4 and TRBJ2-2; TRBD2 agrees at 11 bases. V shed 3 bases, J shed 6 bases, and the junction held 0 bases outside the gene matches. The CDR3 contains 14 residues. As DNA, the CDR3 is TGTGCCAGCAGTTTTAGCGGGAGGGCCGGGGAGCTGTTTTTT. It encodes CASSFSGRAGELFF.

Only a few counts were recorded for this clonotype. The chain joins TRBV5-6 to TRBJ2-2; TRBD1 is a possible D gene (5 bases). The V gene's germline CDR1 is SGHDT and CDR2 YYEEEE. The CDR3 has 16 amino acids. Deletions cut 2 bases from V and 7 bases from J, with 18 bases between. The CDR3 region is CASSFGQGHNDGELFF. The CDR3 nucleotides are TGTGCCAGCAGCTTTGGGCAGGGCCATAACGACGGGGAGCTGTTTTTT.

This clonotype was counted between two and nine times. V is TRBV20-1 and J is TRBJ2-7, with 12 nucleotides matching TRBD2. The CDR3 totals 13 residues. Germline values: CDR1 DFQATT, CDR2 SNEGSKA (reference sequence). Losses at the gene ends were 7 bases for V and 5 bases for J; bases not matched to a gene: 6. CDR3 DNA: TGCAGTGGCCTAGCGGGAGGGCCCCACGAGCAGTACTTC. Translated: CSGLAGGPHEQYF.

This clonotype occurred many times. CDR3 sequence: CAIRKGQANTGELFF. In DNA, the CDR3 is TGTGCCATCAGGAAGGGACAGGCGAACACCGGGGAGCTGTTTTTT. This sequence joins TRBV10-3 and TRBJ2-2, with 8 bases lining up with TRBD1. The CDR3 has 15 residues. Looked up from germline, CDR1 is ENHRY and CDR2 is SYGVKD. J gave up 0 bases and V 6 bases, and 3 bases lay outside the gene matches.

This sequence joins TRBV10-3 and TRBJ2-7; 7 bases agree with TRBD2. V was clipped by 2 bases and J by 6 bases; unmatched bases: 1. In germline, CDR1 is ENHRY, CDR2 SYGVKD. The CDR3 is 12 residues long. In DNA form, the CDR3 reads TGTGCCATCAGTGAGGGGGAGGGCGAGCAGTACTTC. Amino acid sequence: CAISEGEGEQYF.

This clonotype showed up many times. The chain uses TRBV6-5 and TRBJ1-2; the match to TRBD1 covers 7 bases. The CDR3 length is 14 residues. CDR1 is MNHEY and CDR2 is SVGAGI in the germline V gene. With V trimmed by 3 bases and J by 6 bases, 7 bases remained unmatched. CDR3 DNA: TGTGCCAGCAGTTATCATGGACAGGCTAATGGCTACACCTTC. Protein: CASSYHGQANGYTF.

The rearrangement joins TRBV20-1 to TRBJ1-4, with 8 bases lining up with TRBD1. Germline-derived CDR1 and CDR2 are DFQATT and SNEGSKA (reference sequence). The ends lost 6 bases at V and 0 bases at J; junction bases unmatched: 3. The CDR3 has 14 residues. The CDR3 spells CSAGTGTTNEKLFF. CDR3 in DNA: TGCAGTGCAGGGACAGGTACAACTAATGAAAAACTGTTTTTT.

This clonotype was found many times. This rearrangement joins TRBV13 to TRBJ2-1; D tentatively reads TRBD1 or TRBD2 (5 bases each). CDR1 and CDR2 (germline): PRHDT, FYEKMQ (reference sequence). This CDR3 is 12 amino acids long. Trimming left V 5 bases short and J 10 bases short, with 12 bases between. The CDR3 nucleotides read TGTGCCAGCAGCCGAGGATGGGACGAGCAGTTCTTC. Protein: CASSRGWDEQFF.

This clonotype was detected only a few times. The chain combines TRBV29-1 with TRBJ1-1; D not resolved. Germline CDR1 reads SQVTM; CDR2 reads ANQGSEA. Trimming removed 5 bases at V and 3 bases at J, with 4 bases between. The CDR3 length is 10 residues. CDR3 sequence: CSVLDTEAFF. The CDR3 DNA is TGCAGCGTTTTGGACACTGAAGCTTTCTTT.

The chain has TRBV28 and TRBJ2-1, with 8 nucleotides matching TRBD2. The germline V gene encodes CDR1 MDHEN and CDR2 SYDVKM. V dropped 5 bases and J dropped 6; count of bases not matched to a gene: 18. CDR3 length: 18 residues. CDR3 nucleotides: TGTGCCAGCAGTACCATCCCGGGGGGGGCCTCGAGCGGCAATGAGCAGTTCTTC. Its translation is CASSTIPGGASSGNEQFF.

The V gene is TRBV4-3, the J gene TRBJ2-7, with 9 bases matching TRBD1. V lost 3 bases, J lost 5 bases, and 8 bases stayed unmatched. This CDR3 is 15 amino acids long. Germline V gives CDR1 LGHNA, CDR2 YSLEER. This CDR3 reads CASSQPGQGVNEQYF. The CDR3 nucleotides read TGCGCCAGCAGCCAGCCGGGACAGGGTGTGAACGAGCAGTACTTC.

At least ten counts were recorded for this clonotype. The CDR3 coding sequence is TGTGCCAGCAGCTTGGCCTCTAGGGGCCAGCCCCAGCATTTT. Its translation: CASSLASRGQPQHF. The chain has TRBV5-6 and TRBJ1-5; TRBD1 is a possible D gene (5 bases). CDR1 is SGHDT and CDR2 is YYEEEE in the germline V gene. This CDR3 region has 14 residues. Trimming cost V 0 bases and J 7 bases, with 11 bases left between them.

This clonotype was observed a few times. The chain uses TRBV7-8 and TRBJ2-1; 7 bases are shared with TRBD2. CDR3 size: 15 residues. CDR1 and CDR2 from the germline V gene are SGHVS and FQNEAQ. The V and J ends lost 9 bases and 2 bases, in that order; junction bases with no gene match: 10. The CDR3 loop is CASYKGRGPYNEQFF. CDR3 coding DNA: TGTGCCAGTTATAAAGGGAGGGGCCCCTACAATGAGCAGTTCTTC.

The rearrangement joins TRBV20-1 to TRBJ2-1, with TRBD2 matching over 8 bases. This CDR3 contains 17 residues. V was pared by 0 bases and J by 8 bases, with 15 bases of the junction left unmatched. CDR1 is DFQATT, CDR2 SNEGSKA, per germline (reference sequence). CDR3 loop: CSARDPREAGVGDEQFF. The DNA for the CDR3 is TGCAGTGCTAGAGACCCCCGTGAAGCGGGAGTCGGAGATGAGCAGTTCTTC.

This clonotype turned up a few times. V is TRBV15 and J is TRBJ2-2, with TRBD1 matching 7 bases. CDR1 LNHNV and CDR2 YYDKDF come from the germline V gene (reference sequence). The CDR3 runs to 12 residues. J gave up 8 bases and V 5 bases, and 2 bases lay outside the gene matches. CDR3 DNA: TGTGCCACCAGCCGGGGACAGGGGGAGCTGTTTTTT. The encoded protein is CATSRGQGELFF. Based on the CDR3 plus reference TRBV15 and TRBJ2-2, the full variable domain is DAMVIQNPRYQVTQFGKPVTLSCSQTLNHNVMYWYQQKSSQAPKLLFHYYDKDFNNEADTPDNFQSRRPNTSFCFLDIRSPGLGDTAMYLCATSRGQGELFFGEGSRLTVL.

This clonotype was seen many times. The V and J genes are TRBV10-3 and TRBJ2-5, with 7 bases that match TRBD1. The CDR3 covers 13 residues. Per germline, CDR1 ENHRY and CDR2 SYGVKD. With 7 bases clipped from V and 4 bases from J, the junction kept 6 bases outside the gene matches. CDR3 bases: TGTGCCATCAACAGGGGTTTAAGAGAGACCCAGTACTTC. Translation: CAINRGLRETQYF.

The CDR3 DNA follows: TGTGCCATCAGTACTACCGGGGAGCTGTTTTTT. Translation: CAISTTGELFF. V gene TRBV10-3 combines with J gene TRBJ2-2, with no clear D. Trimming removed 5 bases at V and 5 bases at J, with 3 bases between. The germline V gene has CDR1 ENHRY and CDR2 SYGVKD. The CDR3 extends over 11 amino acids.

This sequence joins TRBV5-4 and TRBJ2-3; D possibly corresponds to TRBD2 (6 bases). CDR3 length equals 15 residues. From germline, CDR1 is SGHNT and CDR2 YYREEE (reference sequence). V lost 1 base, J lost 4 bases, and 13 bases lay in between. Here the CDR3 reads CASSLIVTGADTQYF. The CDR3 DNA sequence: TGTGCCAGCAGCTTGATTGTAACGGGAGCAGATACGCAGTATTTT.

This clonotype was seen a few times. J is TRBJ2-7 and V is TRBV4-3; TRBD2 matches at 10 bases. Germline V lookup: CDR1 LGHNA, CDR2 YSLEER. Germline trimming cut 4 bases from V and 6 bases from J; bases unmatched to any gene: 6. This CDR3 region has 14 residues. CDR3 sequence reads: CASSRREREGEQYF. Written as DNA, the CDR3 is TGCGCCAGCAGCCGCAGGGAGCGGGAGGGCGAGCAGTACTTC.

The chain links TRBV24-1 to TRBJ2-3; D might be TRBD2 (6 bases). Per the germline V gene, CDR1 is KGHDR and CDR2 is SFDVKD. V dropped 7 bases and J dropped 2 bases, with 12 bases sitting between them. There are 14 residues in the CDR3. The CDR3 is CATRLANDTDTQYF. The CDR3 bases are TGTGCCACCAGACTAGCAAATGACACAGATACGCAGTATTTT.

The V gene is TRBV30, the J gene TRBJ1-4; tentatively, D is TRBD1 (5 bases). The CDR3 consists of 13 residues. Trimming took 4 bases from V and 8 from J, leaving 14 bases between them. Germline lookup yields CDR1 GTSNPN and CDR2 SVGIG (reference sequence). The CDR3 nucleotides read TGTGCCTGGACTGGGGCAGAAAGGGAAAAACTGTTTTTT. Encoded protein: CAWTGAEREKLFF.

The chain combines TRBV11-2 with TRBJ2-1; 12 bases are shared with TRBD2. The V gene's germline CDR1 is SGHAT and CDR2 FQNNGV. There are 14 residues in the CDR3. The V segment lost 3 bases and the J segment 9 bases; nucleotides outside the gene matches: 3. The CDR3 is CASSFTSGGSEQFF. CDR3 nucleotides: TGTGCCAGCAGCTTTACTAGCGGGGGGAGTGAGCAGTTCTTC.

This clonotype was recorded a few times. CDR3 loop: CASSAEIGRLRGEQYF. CDR3 DNA sequence: TGTGCCAGCAGTGCCGAAATTGGACGTCTTAGGGGGGAGCAGTACTTC. The chain carries TRBV27 and TRBJ2-7, with D possibly being TRBD1 (6 bases). V lost 5 bases and J 7 bases, leaving 24 bases between the germline ends. Germline assignment: CDR1 MNHEY and CDR2 SMNVEV (reference sequence). The CDR3 sequence is 16 residues long.

This rearrangement joins TRBV2 to TRBJ2-5, with D perhaps TRBD1 (5 bases). The V end was cut by 4 bases, the J end by 8 bases, with 17 bases between. Germline V gene lookup returns CDR1 SNHLY and CDR2 FYNNEI. The CDR3 is 14 residues long. CDR3 sequence (DNA): TGTGCCAGCAGTGTCGTGGGCTCCAGGGCCACCCAGTACTTC. This gives the protein CASSVVGSRATQYF.

CDR3 region: CASKQGSYNEQFF. The DNA of the CDR3 is TGTGCCAGCAAACAGGGCTCCTACAATGAGCAGTTCTTC. The V call is TRBV5-4, the J call TRBJ2-1; D may be TRBD1 (6 bases). Germline V gives CDR1 SGHNT, CDR2 YYREEE (reference sequence). Trimming left V 6 bases short and J 0 bases short, with 7 bases between. The CDR3 has 13 residues.

This clonotype was seen more than once but under ten times. This chain uses TRBV28 with TRBJ1-2; D gene unclear. The germline V and J ends were trimmed by 6 bases and 6 bases, with 20 bases remaining between them. Germline-derived CDR1 and CDR2 are MDHEN and SYDVKM. The CDR3 has 15 amino acids. The CDR3 nucleotides read TGTGCCAGCAGCCGCCTGGGGAGGGTCGGGCATGGCTACACCTTC. This sequence encodes CASSRLGRVGHGYTF.